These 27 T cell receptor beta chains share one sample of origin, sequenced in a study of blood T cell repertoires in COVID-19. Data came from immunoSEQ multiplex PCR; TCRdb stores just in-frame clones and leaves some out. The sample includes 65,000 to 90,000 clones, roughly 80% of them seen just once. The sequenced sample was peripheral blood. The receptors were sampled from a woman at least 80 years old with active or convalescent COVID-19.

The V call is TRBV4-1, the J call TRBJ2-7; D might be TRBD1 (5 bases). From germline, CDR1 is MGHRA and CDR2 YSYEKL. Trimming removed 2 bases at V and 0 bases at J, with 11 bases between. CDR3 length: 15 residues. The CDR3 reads CASSQPSRGSYEQYF. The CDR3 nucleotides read TGCGCCAGCAGCCAACCGAGTAGGGGCTCCTACGAGCAGTACTTC.

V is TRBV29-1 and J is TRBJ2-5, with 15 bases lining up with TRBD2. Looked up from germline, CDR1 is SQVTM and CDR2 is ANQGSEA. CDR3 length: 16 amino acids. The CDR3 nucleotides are TGCAGTATATATAGGACTAGCGGGGGGGAGCAAGAGACCCAGTACTTC. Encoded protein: CSIYRTSGGEQETQYF. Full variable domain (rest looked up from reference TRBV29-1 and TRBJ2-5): SAVISQKPSRDICQRGTSLTIQCQVDSQVTMMFWYRQQPGQSLTLIATANQGSEATYESGFVIDKFPISRPNLTFSTLTVSNMSPEDSSIYLCSIYRTSGGEQETQYFGPGTRLLVL.

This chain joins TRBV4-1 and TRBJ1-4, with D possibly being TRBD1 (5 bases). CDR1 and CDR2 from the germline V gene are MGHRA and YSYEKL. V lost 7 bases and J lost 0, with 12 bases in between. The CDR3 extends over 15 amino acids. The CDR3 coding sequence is TGCGCCAGCAACCCAGGGCGATCAACTAATGAAAAACTGTTTTTT. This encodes CASNPGRSTNEKLFF.

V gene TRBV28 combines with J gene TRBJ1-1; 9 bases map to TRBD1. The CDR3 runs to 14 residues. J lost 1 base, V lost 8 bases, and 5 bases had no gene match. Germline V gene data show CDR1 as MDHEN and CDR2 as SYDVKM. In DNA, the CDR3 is TGTGCCAGCCTTACAGGGGGCCGGAACACTGAAGCTTTCTTT. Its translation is CASLTGGRNTEAFF.

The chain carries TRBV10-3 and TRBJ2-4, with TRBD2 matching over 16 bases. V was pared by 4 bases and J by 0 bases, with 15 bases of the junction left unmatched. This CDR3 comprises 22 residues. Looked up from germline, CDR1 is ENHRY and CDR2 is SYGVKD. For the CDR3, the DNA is TGTGCCATCAGTGCCGCACCGGGACTAGCGGGAGGGAAGGGGAAAGCCAAAAACATTCAGTACTTC. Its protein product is CAISAAPGLAGGKGKAKNIQYF.

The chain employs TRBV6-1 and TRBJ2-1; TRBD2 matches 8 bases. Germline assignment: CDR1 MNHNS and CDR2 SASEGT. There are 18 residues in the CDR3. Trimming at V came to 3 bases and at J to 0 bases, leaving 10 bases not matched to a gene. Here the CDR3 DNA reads TGTGCCAGCAGTGACTATGTCGGGGGGGCCGGCTCCTACAATGAGCAGTTCTTC. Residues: CASSDYVGGAGSYNEQFF.

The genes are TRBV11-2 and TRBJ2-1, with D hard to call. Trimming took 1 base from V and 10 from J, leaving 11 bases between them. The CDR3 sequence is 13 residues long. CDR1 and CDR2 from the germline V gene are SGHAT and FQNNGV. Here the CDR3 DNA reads TGTGCCAGCAGCTTAGGCTCCCTCGGGGAGCAGTTCTTC. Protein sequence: CASSLGSLGEQFF. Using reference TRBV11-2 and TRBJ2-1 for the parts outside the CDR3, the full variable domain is EAGVAQSPRYKIIEKRQSVAFWCNPISGHATLYWYQQILGQGPKLLIQFQNNGVVDDSQLPKDRFSAERLKGVDSTLKIQPAKLEDSAVYLCASSLGSLGEQFFGPGTRLTVL.

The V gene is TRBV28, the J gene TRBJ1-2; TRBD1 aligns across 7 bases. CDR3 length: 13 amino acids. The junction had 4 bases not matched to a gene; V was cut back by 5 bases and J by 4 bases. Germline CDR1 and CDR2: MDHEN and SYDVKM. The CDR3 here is CASSRDSFYGYTF. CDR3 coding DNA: TGTGCCAGCAGTCGGGACAGCTTCTATGGCTACACCTTC.

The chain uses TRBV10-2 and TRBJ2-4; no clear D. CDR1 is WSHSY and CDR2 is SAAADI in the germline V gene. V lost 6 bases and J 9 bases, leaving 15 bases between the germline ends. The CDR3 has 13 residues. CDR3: CASRITERSIQYF. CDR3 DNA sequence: TGCGCCAGCAGGATTACGGAGCGAAGCATTCAGTACTTC.

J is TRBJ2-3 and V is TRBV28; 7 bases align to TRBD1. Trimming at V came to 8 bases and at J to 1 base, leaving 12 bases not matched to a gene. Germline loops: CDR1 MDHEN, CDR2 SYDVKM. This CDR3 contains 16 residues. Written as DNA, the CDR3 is TGTGCCAGCGGAAAGATTGGTACAGGGGGCACAGATACGCAGTATTTT. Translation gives CASGKIGTGGTDTQYF.

The CDR3 protein is CASDSSNQPQHF. CDR3 coding DNA: TGTGCCAGCGACAGTAGCAATCAGCCCCAGCATTTT. J is TRBJ1-5 and V is TRBV6-6; D perhaps matches TRBD1 (5 bases). Trimming stripped 8 bases from V and 0 bases from J, with 5 bases between. There are 12 residues in the CDR3. Germline V CDR1 and CDR2: MNHNY, SVGAGI (reference sequence).

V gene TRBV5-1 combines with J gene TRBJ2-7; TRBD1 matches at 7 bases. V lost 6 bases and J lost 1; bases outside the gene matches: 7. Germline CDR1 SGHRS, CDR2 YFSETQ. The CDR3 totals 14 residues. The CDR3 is CASNLMTGSYEQYF. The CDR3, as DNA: TGCGCCAGCAACTTAATGACAGGGTCCTACGAGCAGTACTTC.

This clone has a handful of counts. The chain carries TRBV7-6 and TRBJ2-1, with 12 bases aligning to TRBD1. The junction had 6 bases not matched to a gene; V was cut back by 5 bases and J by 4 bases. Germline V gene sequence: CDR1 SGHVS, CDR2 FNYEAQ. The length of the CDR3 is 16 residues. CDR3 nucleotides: TGTGCCAGCAGCCCGGGACAGGGGGCGTCTTACAATGAGCAGTTCTTC. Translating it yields CASSPGQGASYNEQFF.

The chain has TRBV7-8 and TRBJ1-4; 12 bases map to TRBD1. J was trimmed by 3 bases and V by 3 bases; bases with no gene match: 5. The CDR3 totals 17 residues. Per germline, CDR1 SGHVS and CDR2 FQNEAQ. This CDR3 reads CASSFRDRGQSNEKLFF. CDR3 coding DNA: TGTGCCAGCAGCTTCCGGGACAGGGGGCAATCTAATGAAAAACTGTTTTTT.

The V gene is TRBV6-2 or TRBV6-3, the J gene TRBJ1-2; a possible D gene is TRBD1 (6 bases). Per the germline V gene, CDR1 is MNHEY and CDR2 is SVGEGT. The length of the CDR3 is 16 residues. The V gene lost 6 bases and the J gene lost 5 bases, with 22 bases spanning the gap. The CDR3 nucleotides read TGTGCCAGCAGCCCTGCTCCGGGGACACCTGGGTATGGCTACACCTTC. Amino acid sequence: CASSPAPGTPGYGYTF.

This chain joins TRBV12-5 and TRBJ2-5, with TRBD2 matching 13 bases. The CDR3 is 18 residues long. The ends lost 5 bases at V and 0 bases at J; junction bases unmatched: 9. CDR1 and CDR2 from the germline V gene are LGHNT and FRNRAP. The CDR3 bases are TGTGCTAGTGGTCAGACCGGGACTAGCGGGACAAACCAAGAGACCCAGTACTTC. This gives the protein CASGQTGTSGTNQETQYF.

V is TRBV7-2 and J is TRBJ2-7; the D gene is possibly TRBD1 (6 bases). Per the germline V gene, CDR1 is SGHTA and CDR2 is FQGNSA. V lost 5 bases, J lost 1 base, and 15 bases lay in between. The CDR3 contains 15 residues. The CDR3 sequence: CASSPQGRSSYEQYF. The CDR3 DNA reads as TGTGCCAGCAGCCCCCAGGGGCGATCGTCCTACGAGCAGTACTTC. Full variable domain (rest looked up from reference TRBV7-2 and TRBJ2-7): GAGVSQSPSNKVTEKGKDVELRCDPISGHTALYWYRQSLGQGLEFLIYFQGNSAPDKSGLPSDRFSAERTGGSVSTLTIQRTQQEDSAVYLCASSPQGRSSYEQYFGPGTRLTVT.

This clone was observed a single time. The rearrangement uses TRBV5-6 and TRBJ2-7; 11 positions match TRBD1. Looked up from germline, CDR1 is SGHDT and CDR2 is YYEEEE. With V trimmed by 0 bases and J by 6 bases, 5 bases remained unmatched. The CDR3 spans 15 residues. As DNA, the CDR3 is TGTGCCAGCAGCTTGGCCCGGGACAGGGGGTTCGAGCAGTACTTC. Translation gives CASSLARDRGFEQYF.

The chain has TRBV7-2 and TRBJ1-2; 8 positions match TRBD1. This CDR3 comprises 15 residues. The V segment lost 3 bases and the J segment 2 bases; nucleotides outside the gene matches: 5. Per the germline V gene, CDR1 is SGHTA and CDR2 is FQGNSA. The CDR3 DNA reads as TGTGCCAGCAGCTTGACGGACAGGGCCAACTATGGCTACACCTTC. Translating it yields CASSLTDRANYGYTF.

In DNA, the CDR3 is TGTGCCAGCAGCGTAGCGACTTCGGGCACAGATACGCAGTATTTT. This sequence encodes CASSVATSGTDTQYF. The gene calls are TRBV9 and TRBJ2-3; unclear D gene. Trimming cost V 0 bases and J 1 base, with 9 bases left between them. From germline, CDR1 is SGDLS and CDR2 YYNGEE. This CDR3 has 15 amino acids.

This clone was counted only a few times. This CDR3 is CASSVTGTGLYEQYF. The CDR3 DNA is TGTGCCAGCAGCGTTACCGGGACAGGGCTCTACGAGCAGTACTTC. V and J are TRBV9 and TRBJ2-7; 9 bases agree with TRBD1. Unmatched junction bases numbered 6, after V lost 2 bases and J lost 3 bases. The germline CDR1 and CDR2 sequences are SGDLS and YYNGEE. This CDR3 is built from 15 residues.

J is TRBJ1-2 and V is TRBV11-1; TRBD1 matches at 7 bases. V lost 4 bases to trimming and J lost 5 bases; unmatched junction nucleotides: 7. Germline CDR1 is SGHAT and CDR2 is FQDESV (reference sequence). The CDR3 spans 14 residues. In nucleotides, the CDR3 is TGTGCCAGCAGCTCAAACGACAGGGAGTATGGCTACACCTTC. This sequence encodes CASSSNDREYGYTF.

CDR3 region: CASSRAGEVYF. The CDR3 nucleotides are TGTGCCAGCAGCCGAGCGGGAGAGGTATACTTC. The chain joins TRBV6-2 or TRBV6-3 to TRBJ2-4; 8 bases are a match to TRBD2. Trimming at V came to 6 bases and at J to 16 bases, leaving 8 bases not matched to a gene. This CDR3 region has 11 residues. Germline assignment: CDR1 MNHEY and CDR2 SVGEGT.

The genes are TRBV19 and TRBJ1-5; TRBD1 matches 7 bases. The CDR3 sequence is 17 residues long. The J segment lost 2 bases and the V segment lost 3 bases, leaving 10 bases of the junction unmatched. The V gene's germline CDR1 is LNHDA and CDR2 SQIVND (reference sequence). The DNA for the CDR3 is TGTGCCAGTAGTATTGGCCCCCGACAGGGCGGCAATCAGCCCCAGCATTTT. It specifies CASSIGPRQGGNQPQHF.

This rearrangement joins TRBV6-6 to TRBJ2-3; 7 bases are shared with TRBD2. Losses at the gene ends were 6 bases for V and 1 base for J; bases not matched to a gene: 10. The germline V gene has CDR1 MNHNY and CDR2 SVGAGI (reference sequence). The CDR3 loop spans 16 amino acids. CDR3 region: CASRPRGSRGTDTQYF. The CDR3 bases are TGTGCCAGCAGACCCCGCGGGAGCAGAGGCACAGATACGCAGTATTTT.

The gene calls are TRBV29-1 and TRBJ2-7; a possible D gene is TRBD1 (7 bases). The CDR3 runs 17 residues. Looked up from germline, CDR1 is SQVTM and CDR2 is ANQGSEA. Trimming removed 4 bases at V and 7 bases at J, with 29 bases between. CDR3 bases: TGCAGCGTTGGGTCGGGAGCCTGGACAGGCTTTCGGGGTGAGCAGTACTTC. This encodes CSVGSGAWTGFRGEQYF.

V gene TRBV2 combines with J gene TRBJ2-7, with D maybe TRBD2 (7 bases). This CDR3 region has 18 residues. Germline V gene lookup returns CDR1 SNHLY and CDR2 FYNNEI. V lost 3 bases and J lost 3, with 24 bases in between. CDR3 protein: CASSDSWRGRDSIYEQYF. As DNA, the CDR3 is TGTGCCAGCAGTGATTCTTGGAGGGGGAGGGATAGTATCTACGAGCAGTACTTC.